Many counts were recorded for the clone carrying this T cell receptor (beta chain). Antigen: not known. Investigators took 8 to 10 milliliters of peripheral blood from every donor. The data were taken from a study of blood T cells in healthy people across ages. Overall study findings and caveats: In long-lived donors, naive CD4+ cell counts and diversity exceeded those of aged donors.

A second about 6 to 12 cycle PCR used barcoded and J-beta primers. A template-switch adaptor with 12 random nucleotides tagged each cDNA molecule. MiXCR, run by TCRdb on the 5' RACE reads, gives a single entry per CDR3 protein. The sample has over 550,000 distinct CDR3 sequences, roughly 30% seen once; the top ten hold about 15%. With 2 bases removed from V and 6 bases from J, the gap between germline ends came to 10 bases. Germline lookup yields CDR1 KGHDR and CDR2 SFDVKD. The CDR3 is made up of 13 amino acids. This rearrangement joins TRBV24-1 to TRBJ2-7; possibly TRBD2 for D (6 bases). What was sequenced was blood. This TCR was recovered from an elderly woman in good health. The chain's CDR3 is CATSDSFGGEQYF. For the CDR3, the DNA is TGTGCCACCAGTGATTCTTTCGGGGGCGAGCAGTACTTC.